Below are 28 T cell receptor beta chains sequenced from a single sample in a study of blood T cells in healthy people across ages (dated by TCRdb to 2013 to 2016). Library construction relied on 5' RACE. The instrument was an Illumina HiSeq 2500. A second about 7 to 12 cycle PCR used a sample-barcoded 5' primer and a J-beta primer mix. TCRdb reprocessing: public reads trimmed at Q25 with fastp, clones called with MiXCR, in-frame beta chains kept. Rows matching on CDR3 protein sequence are summarized as one entry with the most common DNA and genes. This sample gives some 1,000,000 distinct CDR3 sequences in total; 20% to 25% of them show up just once. Less than 0.75% of the sample is in the top ten clones. These data were also reused for a study on T cells of mothers and their children.

The sample consisted of blood. These TCRs come from a girl aged 2 to 10 in good health.

A few counts support this clonotype. J is TRBJ2-7 and V is TRBV2; 7 bases agree with TRBD1. V trimming: 6 bases; J trimming: 3 bases; junction bases outside the gene matches: 11. This CDR3 spans 15 amino acids. Germline V CDR1 and CDR2: SNHLY, FYNNEI. The CDR3 sequence: CASSHTGDGDYEQYF. The CDR3 nucleotides read TGTGCCAGCAGCCACACAGGGGATGGGGACTACGAGCAGTACTTC.

The chain employs TRBV29-1 and TRBJ1-2; TRBD1 might be the D (5 bases). Germline CDR1 SQVTM, CDR2 ANQGSEA. The CDR3 totals 13 residues. The V and J ends lost 1 base and 6 bases respectively, with 12 bases between them. DNA of the CDR3: TGCAGCGTTGAAGTTTCCAGGGAGAATGGCTACACCTTC. Amino acids: CSVEVSRENGYTF.

This clonotype turned up a few times. This chain joins TRBV5-1 and TRBJ2-4; 8 positions agree with TRBD1. CDR1 and CDR2 from the germline V gene are SGHRS and YFSETQ. The CDR3 covers 12 residues. J lost 5 bases, V lost 7 bases, and 2 bases had no gene match. The CDR3 nucleotides are TGCGCCAGCCAGGACAGGGAAAACATTCAGTACTTC. This encodes CASQDRENIQYF.

The V gene is TRBV6-2 or TRBV6-3, the J gene TRBJ2-3; D perhaps matches TRBD1 (5 bases). V was clipped by 5 bases and J by 3 bases, with 12 bases between them. This CDR3 has 14 residues. From germline, CDR1 is MNHEY and CDR2 SVGEGT. The chain's CDR3 is CASSRQQDTDTQYF. The CDR3 nucleotides are TGTGCCAGCAGTCGCCAACAGGATACAGATACGCAGTATTTT.

The V call is TRBV29-1, the J call TRBJ2-5; 7 bases match TRBD2. CDR1 is SQVTM and CDR2 is ANQGSEA in the germline V gene. The junction had 9 bases not matched to a gene; V was cut back by 0 bases and J by 5 bases. The CDR3 spans 15 residues. The CDR3 is CSVEDSAGVDETQYF. CDR3 coding DNA: TGCAGCGTTGAAGATTCGGCGGGAGTGGATGAGACCCAGTACTTC.

V is TRBV25-1 and J is TRBJ1-4; no reliable D call. Trimming left V 6 bases short and J 8 bases short, with 10 bases between. The CDR3 sequence is 12 residues long. Germline-derived CDR1 and CDR2 are MGHDK and SYGVNS. CDR3 nucleotide sequence: TGTGCCAGCAGGGGTTATATCGAAAAACTGTTTTTT. Translated, it gives CASRGYIEKLFF.

This clonotype was detected only a few times. The chain employs TRBV6-2 or TRBV6-3 and TRBJ2-3, with TRBD2 matching 8 bases. The V gene end was trimmed by 5 bases and the J gene end by 2 bases; junction bases not matched to a gene: 6. CDR3 length equals 15 residues. Germline V gives CDR1 MNHEY, CDR2 SVGEGT. The CDR3: CASSPGTRDTDTQYF. The CDR3 nucleotides are TGTGCCAGCAGTCCCGGGACTAGAGACACAGATACGCAGTATTTT.

The chain couples TRBV25-1 to TRBJ1-5; D may be TRBD1 (5 bases). This CDR3 is 15 amino acids long. V lost 5 bases to trimming and J lost 6 bases, with 17 bases between them. Germline assignment: CDR1 MGHDK and CDR2 SYGVNS. The CDR3 sequence is CASSPGAGVSQPQHF. DNA for the CDR3: TGTGCCAGCAGTCCCGGAGCGGGGGTATCTCAGCCCCAGCATTTT.

This clonotype was observed a handful of times. This sequence joins TRBV18 and TRBJ1-1; the D gene is possibly TRBD1 (6 bases). V lost 2 bases and J lost 6, with 13 bases in between. This CDR3 region has 14 residues. Germline lookup yields CDR1 KGHSH and CDR2 LQKENI. The CDR3 spells CASSPAGSGAEAFF. The CDR3 nucleotides read TGTGCCAGCTCACCAGCGGGCTCAGGGGCTGAAGCTTTCTTT.

CDR3 protein: CASSPMGRAGYTF. The CDR3 DNA reads TGTGCCAGCAGCCCCATGGGGCGGGCTGGCTACACCTTC. The rearrangement links TRBV7-9 to TRBJ1-2; maybe TRBD1 (5 bases). V was shortened by 5 bases and J by 7 bases, with 14 bases between the two germline ends. Germline V CDR1 and CDR2: SEHNR, FQNEAQ (reference sequence). The CDR3 has 13 residues.

V gene TRBV5-1 combines with J gene TRBJ2-4; 13 bases are shared with TRBD2. This CDR3 contains 17 residues. V was pared by 3 bases and J by 1 base, with 4 bases of the junction left unmatched. Germline V gene sequence: CDR1 SGHRS, CDR2 YFSETQ. The CDR3 region has the DNA TGCGCCAGCAGCTCCCTGACTAGCGGGGGGGCCAAAAACATTCAGTACTTC. It specifies CASSSLTSGGAKNIQYF.

This clonotype came up a few times. V gene TRBV29-1 combines with J gene TRBJ2-1, with D possibly being TRBD2 (6 bases). This CDR3 has 16 residues. Germline V gives CDR1 SQVTM, CDR2 ANQGSEA. V was shortened by 2 bases and J by 7 bases, with 21 bases between the two germline ends. The CDR3 DNA reads TGCAGCGTTGAAACCTCGGCAGGAGAGACTAGTAATGAGCAGTTCTTC. Residues: CSVETSAGETSNEQFF.

The chain is built from TRBV28 and TRBJ1-2, with D possibly matching TRBD1 (6 bases). Deletions cut 2 bases from V and 4 bases from J, with 11 bases between. Germline loops: CDR1 MDHEN, CDR2 SYDVKM. The CDR3 has 14 amino acids. CDR3 loop: CASSLTGPTYGYTF. CDR3 sequence (DNA): TGTGCCAGCAGTTTAACAGGGCCTACCTATGGCTACACCTTC.

The genes are TRBV12-3 or TRBV12-4 and TRBJ1-3; no definite D call. Trimming removed 2 bases from V and 9 bases from J, with 11 bases in between. This CDR3 has 13 residues. The CDR3 protein is CASSLQVAGTIYF. For the CDR3, the DNA is TGTGCCAGCAGTTTACAGGTGGCGGGCACCATATATTTT.

V and J are TRBV4-1 and TRBJ2-1; maybe TRBD2 (6 bases). With 1 base removed from V and 8 bases from J, the gap between germline ends came to 9 bases. CDR3 length equals 13 residues. Germline loops: CDR1 MGHRA, CDR2 YSYEKL. The CDR3 DNA reads TGCGCCAGCAGCCAAGTGTTAGCGGATGAGCAGTTCTTC. Translated, it gives CASSQVLADEQFF.

The CDR3 reads CASSVDTGKLFF. CDR3 DNA sequence: TGTGCCAGCAGCGTAGATACAGGAAAACTGTTTTTT. V usage is TRBV9 and J usage is TRBJ1-4, with a tentative D call TRBD1 (5 bases). Germline CDR1 is SGDLS and CDR2 is YYNGEE. The CDR3 extends over 12 amino acids. The V gene lost 0 bases and the J gene lost 10 bases, with 7 bases spanning the gap.

The chain links TRBV29-1 to TRBJ2-5, with 12 bases that match TRBD1. Trimming cost V 4 bases and J 5 bases; bases outside gene matches: 8. The CDR3 runs to 15 residues. The germline CDR1 and CDR2 sequences are SQVTM and ANQGSEA. CDR3 protein: CSVVPGTGGVETQYF. CDR3 sequence (DNA): TGCAGCGTTGTCCCCGGGACAGGGGGCGTGGAGACCCAGTACTTC.

This clonotype has more than one count but fewer than ten. The chain carries TRBV6-5 and TRBJ2-5, with D unclear. The J call could be wrong; TRBJ2-7 is a better fit for the DNA end. The CDR3 is 14 amino acids. Looked up from germline, CDR1 is MNHEY and CDR2 is SVGAGI. This CDR3 reads CASSFRFSSYEQYF. In DNA, the CDR3 is TGTGCCAGCAGCTTCAGATTTTCCTCCTACGAGCAGTACTTC.

This clonotype turned up a few times. The chain employs TRBV7-9 and TRBJ1-5; 9 positions agree with TRBD1. Germline trimming cut 4 bases from V and 4 bases from J; bases unmatched to any gene: 5. CDR1 is SEHNR and CDR2 is FQNEAQ in the germline V gene (reference sequence). This CDR3 has 15 amino acids. In nucleotides, the CDR3 is TGTGCCAGCAGCTCAGAGGGACAGGGAAATCAGCCCCAGCATTTT. Amino acid sequence: CASSSEGQGNQPQHF.

This clonotype was counted a few times. The CDR3 coding sequence is TGCGCCAGCAGACACCTCTCGGGGCCTTCCTACAATGAGCAGTTCTTC. It yields the protein CASRHLSGPSYNEQFF. This sequence joins TRBV4-1 and TRBJ2-1; tentatively, D is TRBD1 or TRBD2 (5 bases each). This CDR3 has 16 residues. V was clipped by 6 bases and J by 1 base, with 16 bases between them. Germline V gene lookup returns CDR1 MGHRA and CDR2 YSYEKL.

The chain has TRBV5-1 and TRBJ2-1, with 10 bases matching TRBD2. The trim removed 5 bases at V and 6 bases at J, leaving 5 bases unmatched. Germline loops: CDR1 SGHRS, CDR2 YFSETQ. This CDR3 has 14 amino acids. This chain's CDR3 is CASSPGTSVNEQFF. CDR3 nucleotides: TGCGCCAGCAGTCCCGGGACTAGCGTCAATGAGCAGTTCTTC. The whole variable domain, filled in from reference TRBV5-1 and TRBJ2-1, reads KAGVTQTPRYLIKTRGQQVTLSCSPISGHRSVSWYQQTPGQGLQFLFEYFSETQRNKGNFPGRFSGRQFSNSRSEMNVSTLELGDSALYLCASSPGTSVNEQFFGPGTRLTVL.

This chain connects TRBV6-5 to TRBJ2-7; 11 bases match TRBD2. J gave up 3 bases and V 5 bases, and 3 bases lay outside the gene matches. The length of the CDR3 is 14 residues. Looked up from germline, CDR1 is MNHEY and CDR2 is SVGAGI. This CDR3 is CASSVTSGVYEQYF. The CDR3 bases are TGTGCCAGCAGTGTGACTAGCGGGGTCTACGAGCAGTACTTC.

There are a few counts of this clonotype. The gene calls are TRBV28 and TRBJ2-7; no definite D call. The length of the CDR3 is 14 residues. Germline V gene sequence: CDR1 MDHEN, CDR2 SYDVKM. V was clipped by 7 bases and J by 4 bases, with 17 bases between them. This CDR3 is CASNAFPSSYEQYF. CDR3 DNA sequence: TGTGCCAGCAATGCCTTTCCTAGTAGTTACGAGCAGTACTTC.

V is TRBV28 and J is TRBJ2-3; no clear D. Trimming took 6 bases from V and 2 from J, leaving 18 bases between them. From germline, CDR1 is MDHEN and CDR2 SYDVKM. The CDR3 runs to 16 residues. The CDR3 sequence is CASSLIVASPTDTQYF. In nucleotides, the CDR3 is TGTGCCAGCAGCCTCATCGTAGCTTCACCCACAGATACGCAGTATTTT. The full variable domain, in which reference TRBV28 and TRBJ2-3 provide the parts outside the CDR3, is DVKVTQSSRYLVKRTGEKVFLECVQDMDHENMFWYRQDPGLGLRLIYFSYDVKMKEKGDIPEGYSVSREKKERFSLILESASTNQTSMYLCASSLIVASPTDTQYFGPGTRLTVL.

This clonotype was seen a few times. The gene calls are TRBV5-6 and TRBJ2-7; D may be TRBD2 (5 bases). The J call could be wrong; TRBJ2-1 is a better fit for the DNA end. Germline-derived CDR1 and CDR2 are SGHDT and YYEEEE. This CDR3 is 14 amino acids long. CDR3 residues: CASSGRLMNDEQFF. DNA for the CDR3: TGTGCCAGCAGCGGGAGACTGATGAACGATGAGCAGTTCTTC.

This chain uses TRBV13 with TRBJ2-1, with TRBD1 matching over 9 bases. Germline V gives CDR1 PRHDT, CDR2 FYEKMQ (reference sequence). The CDR3 runs 12 residues. J lost 14 bases, V lost 4 bases, and 6 bases had no gene match. The CDR3 is CASSSAGTGKFF. The CDR3 DNA reads as TGTGCCAGCAGCTCCGCCGGGACAGGGAAGTTCTTC.

This clonotype has a handful of counts. The V call is TRBV28, the J call TRBJ2-4; tentatively, D is TRBD1 (6 bases). This CDR3 has 18 amino acids. V shed 4 bases and J shed 1 base, with 20 bases lying between them. Germline CDR1 MDHEN, CDR2 SYDVKM. The CDR3 nucleotides read TGTGCCAGCAGTTATAACTTCCGTGGGGGCGGTGCCAAAAACATTCAGTACTTC. Its protein is CASSYNFRGGGAKNIQYF.

The chain has TRBV6-5 and TRBJ1-1; D is unclear. Trimming pared 5 bases from V and 5 bases from J, leaving 12 bases between. The length of the CDR3 is 13 residues. Per the germline V gene, CDR1 is MNHEY and CDR2 is SVGAGI. This CDR3 reads CASSPLPGTEAFF. The CDR3 nucleotides read TGTGCCAGCAGTCCCCTTCCGGGAACTGAAGCTTTCTTT.